The clone carrying this T cell receptor beta chain has at least ten counts. TCRdb reanalysed the reads using MiXCR and keeps one entry per CDR3 protein. This sample has 500,000 to 600,000 distinct CDR3 sequences, with more than 15% found just once. The sample belongs to a study of T cell repertoires in cytomegalovirus infection. Study context: TCR beta signatures that were public indicated CMV infection and matching HLA type.

Trimming cost V 4 bases and J 2 bases, with 14 bases left between them. Germline values: CDR1 MNHEY, CDR2 SMNVEV (reference sequence). This CDR3 is 15 amino acids long. The sample taken for sequencing was CD8+ T cells from PBMCs. This TCR came from a human donor in good health (CMV status not recorded). Some clones in this sample may be carry-over from other donors' samples. V and J are TRBV27 and TRBJ1-1; maybe TRBD1 (6 bases). CDR3 DNA: TGTGCCAGCAGTTCCCTCAAGGGGGTTAACACTGAAGCTTTCTTT. Translation: CASSSLKGVNTEAFF.